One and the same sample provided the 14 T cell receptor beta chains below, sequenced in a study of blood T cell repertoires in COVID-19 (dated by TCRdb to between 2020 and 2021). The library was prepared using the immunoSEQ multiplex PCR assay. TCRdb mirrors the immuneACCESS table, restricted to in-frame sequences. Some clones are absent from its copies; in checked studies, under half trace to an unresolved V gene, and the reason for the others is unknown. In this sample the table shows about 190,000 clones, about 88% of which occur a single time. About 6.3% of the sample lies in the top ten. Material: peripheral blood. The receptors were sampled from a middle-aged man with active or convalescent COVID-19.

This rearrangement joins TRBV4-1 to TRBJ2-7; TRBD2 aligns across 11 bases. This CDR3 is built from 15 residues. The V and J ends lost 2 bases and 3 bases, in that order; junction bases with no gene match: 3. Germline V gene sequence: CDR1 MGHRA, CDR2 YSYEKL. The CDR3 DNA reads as TGCGCCAGCAGCCAATTACTAGCGGGGGTCTACGAGCAGTACTTC. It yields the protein CASSQLLAGVYEQYF.

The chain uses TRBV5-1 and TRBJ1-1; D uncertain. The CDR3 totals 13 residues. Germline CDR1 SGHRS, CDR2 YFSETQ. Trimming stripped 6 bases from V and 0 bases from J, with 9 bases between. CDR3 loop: CASMRVLNTEAFF. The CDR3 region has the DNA TGCGCCAGCATGCGGGTGTTGAACACTGAAGCTTTCTTT.

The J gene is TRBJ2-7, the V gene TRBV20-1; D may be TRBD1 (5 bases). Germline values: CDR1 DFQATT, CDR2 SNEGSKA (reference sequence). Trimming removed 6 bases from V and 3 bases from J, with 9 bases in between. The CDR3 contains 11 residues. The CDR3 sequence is CSAHDSYEQYF. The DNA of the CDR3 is TGCAGTGCCCACGACAGCTACGAGCAGTACTTC.

The DNA for the CDR3 is TGTGCCAGCAGTGGCTCGGCAGGGGCTGGTCAGCCCCAGCATTTT. This sequence encodes CASSGSAGAGQPQHF. This rearrangement joins TRBV6-4 to TRBJ1-5, with D perhaps TRBD1 (6 bases). V lost 4 bases, J lost 6 bases, and 16 bases lay in between. Germline V gene data show CDR1 as MRHNA and CDR2 as SNTAGT. The length of the CDR3 is 15 residues.

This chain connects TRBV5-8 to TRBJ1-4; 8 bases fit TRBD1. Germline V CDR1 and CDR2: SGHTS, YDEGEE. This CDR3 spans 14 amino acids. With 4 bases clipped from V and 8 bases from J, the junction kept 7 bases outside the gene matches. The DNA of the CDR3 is TGTGCCAGCAGCATTGGACAGGGCCGGGAAAAACTGTTTTTT. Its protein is CASSIGQGREKLFF.

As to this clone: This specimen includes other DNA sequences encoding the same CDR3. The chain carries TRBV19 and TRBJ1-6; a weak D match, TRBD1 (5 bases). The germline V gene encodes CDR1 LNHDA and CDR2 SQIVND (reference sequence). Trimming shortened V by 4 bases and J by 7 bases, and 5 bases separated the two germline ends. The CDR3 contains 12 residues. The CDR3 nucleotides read TGTGCCAGTAGTAGACAGAATTCACCCCTCCACTTT. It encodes CASSRQNSPLHF.

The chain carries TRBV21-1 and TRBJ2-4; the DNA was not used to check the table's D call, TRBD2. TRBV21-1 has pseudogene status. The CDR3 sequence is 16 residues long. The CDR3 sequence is CASSAPPGVGKNIQYF. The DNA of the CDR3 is TGTGCCAGCAGCGCCCCCCCGGGGGTTGGGAAAAACATTCAGTACTTC.

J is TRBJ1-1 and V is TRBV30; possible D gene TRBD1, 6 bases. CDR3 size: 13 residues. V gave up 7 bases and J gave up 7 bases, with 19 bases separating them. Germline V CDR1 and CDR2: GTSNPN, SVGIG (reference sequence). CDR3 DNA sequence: TGTGCCTCAAAGTGGGACACCGGTATTGAAGCTTTCTTT. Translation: CASKWDTGIEAFF.

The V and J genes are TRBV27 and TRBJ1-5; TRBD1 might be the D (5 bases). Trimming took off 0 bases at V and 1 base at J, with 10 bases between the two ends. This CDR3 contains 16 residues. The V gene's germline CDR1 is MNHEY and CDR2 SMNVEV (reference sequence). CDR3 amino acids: CASSLSFGGSNQPQHF. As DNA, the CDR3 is TGTGCCAGCAGTTTATCGTTTGGGGGGAGCAATCAGCCCCAGCATTTT.

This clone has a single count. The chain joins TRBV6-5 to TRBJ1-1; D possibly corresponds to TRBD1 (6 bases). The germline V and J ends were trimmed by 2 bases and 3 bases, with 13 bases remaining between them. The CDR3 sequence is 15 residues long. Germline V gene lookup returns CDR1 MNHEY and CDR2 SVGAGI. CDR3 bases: TGTGCCAGCAGTTACGCTCGCAGGGGAGACACTGAAGCTTTCTTT. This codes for CASSYARRGDTEAFF.

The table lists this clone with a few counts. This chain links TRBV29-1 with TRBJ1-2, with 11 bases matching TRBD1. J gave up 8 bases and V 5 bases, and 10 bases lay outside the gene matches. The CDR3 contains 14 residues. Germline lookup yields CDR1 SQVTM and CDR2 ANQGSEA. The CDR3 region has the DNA TGCAGCGTTACTACCGGGACAGGGGGTTTCGGCTACACCTTC. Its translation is CSVTTGTGGFGYTF.

CDR3 loop: CASRRGQLANYGYTF. The DNA for the CDR3 is TGTGCCAGCAGGAGGGGACAACTAGCTAACTATGGCTACACCTTC. The chain joins TRBV7-2 to TRBJ1-2; possibly TRBD1 for D (6 bases). The CDR3 sequence is 15 residues long. The germline V and J ends were trimmed by 6 bases and 0 bases, with 14 bases remaining between them. CDR1 and CDR2 from the germline V gene are SGHTA and FQGNSA. Combining the CDR3 with reference TRBV7-2 and TRBJ1-2 gives the whole variable domain GAGVSQSPSNKVTEKGKDVELRCDPISGHTALYWYRQSLGQGLEFLIYFQGNSAPDKSGLPSDRFSAERTGGSVSTLTIQRTQQEDSAVYLCASRRGQLANYGYTFGSGTRLTVV.

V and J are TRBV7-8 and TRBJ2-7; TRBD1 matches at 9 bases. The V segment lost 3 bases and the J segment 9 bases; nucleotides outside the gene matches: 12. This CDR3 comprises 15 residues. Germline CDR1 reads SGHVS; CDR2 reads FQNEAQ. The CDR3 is CASSFPGQGVIGQYF. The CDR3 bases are TGTGCCAGCAGCTTTCCGGGACAGGGTGTAATCGGGCAGTACTTC.

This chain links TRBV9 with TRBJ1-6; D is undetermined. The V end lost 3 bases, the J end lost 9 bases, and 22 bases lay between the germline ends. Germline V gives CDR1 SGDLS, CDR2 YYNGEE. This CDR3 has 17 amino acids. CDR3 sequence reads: CASSASRTLKRGSPLHF. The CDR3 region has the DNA TGTGCCAGCAGCGCGTCCAGGACTCTTAAACGAGGTTCACCCCTCCACTTT.